The 7 T cell receptor beta chains in this list originate from one sample, sequenced in a study of OX40 agonist ivuxolimab in advanced cancers. Method: immunoSEQ multiplex PCR; TCRdb's copy keeps in-frame clones and lacks some. The sample has around 93,000 clones, around nine tenths seen once; the top ten hold around 1.6%. The specimen was CD4+ or CD8+ T cells sorted from blood, collected in a trial of the OX40 agonist ivuxolimab. The receptors were sampled from an adult with an advanced solid tumor such as melanoma, head and neck, liver or kidney cancer.

The V gene is TRBV7-2, the J gene TRBJ2-7; perhaps TRBD1 as D (5 bases). Trimming removed 3 bases at V and 0 bases at J, with 12 bases between. The CDR3 is 15 amino acids. Germline loops: CDR1 SGHTA, CDR2 FQGNSA. CDR3 in DNA: TGTGCCAGCAGCTTGATGGGGCAGTTCTCCTACGAGCAGTACTTC. Residues: CASSLMGQFSYEQYF.

The CDR3 DNA reads TGTGCCATCGGCACGGACCTAAGGCGGGGAAACACCATATATTTT. It yields the protein CAIGTDLRRGNTIYF. The chain combines TRBV10-3 with TRBJ1-3, with no clear D. The CDR3 loop spans 15 amino acids. CDR1 ENHRY and CDR2 SYGVKD come from the germline V gene. The germline V and J ends were trimmed by 8 bases and 4 bases, with 18 bases remaining between them.

This clone was seen just once. The V gene is TRBV15, the J gene TRBJ1-3; unclear D gene. This CDR3 contains 13 residues. Trimming stripped 0 bases from V and 5 bases from J, with 5 bases between. Germline V gene sequence: CDR1 LNHNV, CDR2 YYDKDF (reference sequence). The DNA of the CDR3 is TGTGCCACCAGCAGAGAAGGGAGAAACACCATATATTTT. This translates into CATSREGRNTIYF.

As regards this clone: This sequence may be a read error, since a much larger clone differs from it by one base. The gene calls are TRBV5-1 and TRBJ2-2; no clear D. The CDR3 length is 15 residues. Germline V gene data show CDR1 as SGHRS and CDR2 as YFSETQ. V lost 1 base to trimming and J lost 7 bases, with 14 bases between them. The CDR3 nucleotides read TGCGCCAGCAGCTTGACGGGCCGGCGCGGCGGGGAGCTGTTTTTT. Amino acids: CASSLTGRRGGELFF.

This clone appeared once. The J gene is TRBJ1-2, the V gene TRBV25-1; tentatively, D is TRBD1 (5 bases). The V gene's germline CDR1 is MGHDK and CDR2 SYGVNS. The CDR3 has 14 residues. V gave up 7 bases and J gave up 6 bases, with 18 bases separating them. DNA of the CDR3: TGTGCCAGCAAGACAGAGATAGGGGATGATGGCTACACCTTC. Protein: CASKTEIGDDGYTF.

The genes are TRBV27 and TRBJ2-7; 9 positions agree with TRBD2. There are 15 residues in the CDR3. V gave up 0 bases and J gave up 1 base; unmatched junction bases: 1. CDR1 MNHEY and CDR2 SMNVEV come from the germline V gene (reference sequence). CDR3 sequence reads: CASSLSREGSYEQYF. CDR3 sequence (DNA): TGTGCCAGCAGTTTATCGCGGGAGGGGTCCTACGAGCAGTACTTC.

Only one count was recorded for this clone. The V call is TRBV7-2, the J call TRBJ2-4, with D unresolved. V lost 4 bases and J lost 9, with 16 bases in between. The CDR3 is 14 residues long. CDR1 and CDR2 from the germline V gene are SGHTA and FQGNSA. This CDR3 is CASSSLLTSGIQYF. In nucleotides, the CDR3 is TGTGCCAGCAGCTCCCTCCTTACGAGTGGCATTCAGTACTTC.